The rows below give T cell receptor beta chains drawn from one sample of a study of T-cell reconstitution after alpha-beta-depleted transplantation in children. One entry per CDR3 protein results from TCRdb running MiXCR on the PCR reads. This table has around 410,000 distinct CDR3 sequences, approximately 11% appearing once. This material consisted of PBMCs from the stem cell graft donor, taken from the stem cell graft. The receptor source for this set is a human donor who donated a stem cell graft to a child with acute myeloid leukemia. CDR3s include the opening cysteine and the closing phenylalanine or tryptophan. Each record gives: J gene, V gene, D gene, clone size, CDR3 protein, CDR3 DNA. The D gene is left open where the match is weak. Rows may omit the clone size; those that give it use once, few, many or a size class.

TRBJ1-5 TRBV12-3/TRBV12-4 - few CASTTNNQPQHF TGTGCCAGCACGACGAACAATCAGCCCCAGCATTTT
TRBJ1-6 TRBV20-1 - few CSARDGMDSPLHF TGCAGTGCTAGAGATGGAATGGATTCACCCCTCCACTTT
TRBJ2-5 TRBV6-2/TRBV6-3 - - CASRPTGAETQYF TGTGCCAGCAGACCGACAGGAGCAGAGACCCAGTACTTC
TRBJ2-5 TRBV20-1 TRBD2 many CSAAGTSGGTQYF TGCAGTGCTGCCGGGACTAGCGGGGGGACCCAGTACTTC
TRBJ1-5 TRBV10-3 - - CAISVSGNAQPQHF TGTGCCATCAGTGTCTCGGGGAATGCTCAGCCCCAGCATTTT
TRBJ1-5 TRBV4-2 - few CASSQGRTANQPQHF TGTGCCAGCAGCCAGGGGAGGACGGCAAATCAGCCCCAGCATTTT
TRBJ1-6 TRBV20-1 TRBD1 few CSAARQGRRDSPLHF TGCAGTGCTGCCAGACAGGGGAGGAGGGATTCACCCCTCCACTTT
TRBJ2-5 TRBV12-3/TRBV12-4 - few CASSSLAGYQETQYF TGTGCCAGCAGTTCCTTGGCAGGGTATCAAGAGACCCAGTACTTC
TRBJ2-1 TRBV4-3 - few CASSQDPGGGPYNEQFF TGCGCCAGCAGCCAAGATCCGGGAGGGGGCCCCTACAATGAGCAGTTCTTC
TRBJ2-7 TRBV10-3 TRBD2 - CAIRDGGLFSYEQYF TGTGCCATCCGGGATGGGGGACTATTCTCCTACGAGCAGTACTTC
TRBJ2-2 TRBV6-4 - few CASSQGLDWDTGELFF TGTGCCAGCAGTCAAGGGTTAGACTGGGACACCGGGGAGCTGTTTTTT
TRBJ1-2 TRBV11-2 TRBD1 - CASSLSRDSYNYGYTF TGTGCCAGCAGTCTCTCCCGGGACAGCTATAACTATGGCTACACCTTC
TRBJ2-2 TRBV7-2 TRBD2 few CASRVAGVTGELFF TGTGCCAGCAGGGTAGCGGGGGTCACCGGGGAGCTGTTTTTT
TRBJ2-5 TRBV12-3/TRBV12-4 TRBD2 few CASRDIGRPVETQYF TGTGCCAGCAGGGATATCGGGAGGCCGGTGGAGACCCAGTACTTC
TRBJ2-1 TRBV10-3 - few CAISEGQINEQFF TGTGCCATCAGTGAGGGGCAGATCAATGAGCAGTTCTTC
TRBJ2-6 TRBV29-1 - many CSATSSSGANVLTF TGCAGCGCCACTAGTTCCTCTGGGGCCAACGTCCTGACTTTC
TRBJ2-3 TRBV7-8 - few CATRTSSTDTQYF TGTGCCACGCGGACTTCTAGCACAGATACGCAGTATTTT
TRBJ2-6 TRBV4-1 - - CASSQVWGSSGANVLTF TGCGCCAGCAGCCAAGTATGGGGCTCCTCTGGGGCCAACGTCCTGACTTTC
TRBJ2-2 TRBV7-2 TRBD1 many CASSRQSGTGITGELFF TGTGCCAGCAGCCGTCAATCCGGGACAGGGATCACCGGGGAGCTGTTTTTT
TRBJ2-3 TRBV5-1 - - CASSLEDLDTQYF TGCGCCAGCAGCTTGGAAGACTTGGATACGCAGTATTTT
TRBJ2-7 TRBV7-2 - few CASSSLGGVEQYF TGTGCCAGCAGCTCCTTGGGGGGCGTCGAGCAGTACTTC
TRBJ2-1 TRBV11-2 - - CASSLDAVGHGPGDEQFF TGTGCCAGCAGCTTAGATGCGGTGGGACACGGACCGGGCGATGAGCAGTTCTTC
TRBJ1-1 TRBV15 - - CATSRDPGTLGTEAFF TGTGCCACCAGCAGAGATCCGGGGACTTTGGGGACTGAAGCTTTCTTT
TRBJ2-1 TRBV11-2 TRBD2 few CASSLVGGTSSGSAYEQFF TGTGCCAGCAGCTTAGTGGGGGGGACCTCTAGCGGGAGTGCCTATGAGCAGTTCTTC
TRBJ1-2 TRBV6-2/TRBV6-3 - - CASRRQVRYGYTF TGTGCCAGCAGACGACAGGTCCGGTATGGCTACACCTTC
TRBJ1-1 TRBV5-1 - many CASSLEGGAEAFF TGCGCCAGCAGCTTGGAAGGGGGGGCTGAAGCTTTCTTT
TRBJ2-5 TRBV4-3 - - CASSQDSRGTQYF TGCGCCAGCAGCCAAGATTCAAGAGGGACCCAGTACTTC
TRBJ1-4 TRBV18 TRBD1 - CASSTRQGENEKLFF TGTGCCAGCTCAACCCGACAGGGGGAAAATGAAAAACTGTTTTTT
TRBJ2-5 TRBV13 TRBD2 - CASSFTRLAGGPSQETQYF TGTGCCAGCAGCTTTACGAGACTAGCGGGGGGGCCCAGCCAAGAGACCCAGTACTTC
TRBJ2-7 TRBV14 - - CASSLGPPQGEQYF TGTGCCAGCAGCCTGGGCCCACCCCAGGGCGAGCAGTACTTC
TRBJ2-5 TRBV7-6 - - CASSLYRDPQETQYF TGTGCCAGCAGCTTATACCGGGACCCACAAGAGACCCAGTACTTC
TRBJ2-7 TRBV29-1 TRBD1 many CSGTGAHEQYF TGCAGCGGGACAGGGGCCCACGAGCAGTACTTC
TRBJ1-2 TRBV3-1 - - CASSQDRTDRGYTF TGTGCCAGCAGCCAAGATCGAACAGACAGGGGCTACACCTTC
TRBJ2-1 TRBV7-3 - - CASGPGDRNEQFF TGTGCCAGCGGGCCAGGGGATAGGAATGAGCAGTTCTTT
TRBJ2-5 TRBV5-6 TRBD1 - CASSLGTGVRETQYF TGTGCCAGCAGCCTGGGGACAGGGGTTCGGGAGACCCAGTACTTC
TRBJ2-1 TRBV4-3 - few CASSQGDYNEQFF TGCGCCAGCAGCCAGGGGGACTACAATGAGCAGTTCTTC